This paragraph covers one TCR beta chain sequence. This record belongs to a study of cytomegalovirus exposure and HLA in healthy donors. The PCR contained 60 Vbeta and 13 Jbeta primers. Libraries were prepared by immunoSEQ multiplex PCR; TCRdb keeps only in-frame clonotypes and omits some of them. The repertoire table contains 95,000 to 150,000 clones. Trimming cost V 4 bases and J 5 bases; bases outside gene matches: 12. CDR1 SGHVS and CDR2 FQNEAQ come from the germline V gene. The CDR3 has 16 amino acids. The sequence was collected from a man in his late teens or twenties in good health and CMV-seronegative. The chain couples TRBV7-8 to TRBJ2-5; TRBD1 matches at 8 bases. Sequencing was carried out using PBMCs. CDR3 in DNA: TGTGCCAGCAGCTGGGCTGGGACAGGAACCGGGGAGACCCAGTACTTC. Its protein is CASSWAGTGTGETQYF.